The entry below describes one T cell receptor beta chain. A single count supports this clonotype. It lacks a known antigen. Nothing much larger sits one base from this clone, and base qualities are not available. One read alone provides weak support. TCR beta rearrangements were amplified from genomic DNA extracted from peripheral blood rather than from sorted cells or RNA. The data originate from a study of T cell repertoires in aging, cancer and after chemotherapy (dated by TCRdb to between 2018 and 2021). The study in broad terms: The donors fell into six age groups ranging from 30 or younger to 70 or older, and each group had at least three individuals. To look at immunoaging and at how T cells reconstitute after chemotherapy, the study profiled TCR beta repertoires in peripheral blood from both healthy donors and cancer patients. The cohort comprised 200 to 250 cancer patients, 85 to 94 with hematological and 124 with solid cancers, plus 95 healthy donors as a reference group. TCR repertoires from healthy donor controls were recorded over periods of several months to years and showed clear clonal overlap between repeated samplings. In total, the full dataset held 7.5 million to 9.5 million TCR reads. Overall study outcomes, separate from this receptor: Compared with age-matched healthy donors, untreated patients with either hematological or solid cancers had significantly lower TCR diversity in the blood along with higher clonality. According to the authors, the repertoire data do not permit conclusions about immunological memory after chemotherapy. In healthy donors, the decline in TCR diversity with age was mainly explained by loss of richness, whereas in cancer patients loss of evenness was also found to contribute. An increase in median generation probability over the chemotherapy interval was observed in both cancer cohorts, suggesting that the repertoire was reconstituted through rebound thymic output.

Multiplex touch-down PCR with a mixed TRB-A/B primer pool was used to amplify rearranged TRB sequences covering the V, D and J segments. Illumina adapters and sample indices were attached to the amplicons in two consecutive PCR reactions using Phusion HS II polymerase. Amplicons were gel-purified using the NucleoSpin Gel and PCR Clean-up kit and were subsequently checked with Qubit and an Agilent 2100 Bioanalyzer. Sequencing of the libraries was done on an Illumina MiSeq with paired-end, single-indexed 600-cycle runs. On the authors' methods: MiXCR versions 2.12 and 3.0.5 were used to process the TRB sequences. Each unique CDR3 nucleotide sequence was treated as one clone, and only productive sequences with two or more reads were kept. The repertoire metrics were Shannon diversity, evenness, clonality (defined as one minus evenness), and alpha-parameterized diversity profiles covering alpha 0 to 5. Generation probabilities of clones in paired pre- and post-chemotherapy samples were computed with the IGoR algorithm. Clones were called with MiXCR by TCRdb after fastp trimmed the public reads at Q25, and only in-frame beta chains were retained. Each record represents a unique CDR3 protein, reported with the most common genes and DNA among its rows. These V and J calls derive from TCRdb rather than the authors' analysis. The sample contains about 6,200 distinct CDR3 sequences, roughly 29% of them found a single time. The ten largest clonotypes hold about 4.2% of the sample.

From a lookup of the germline V gene, CDR1 and CDR2 are MDHEN and SYDVKM. Inclusive of the bounding cysteine and phenylalanine, the CDR3 is 14 residues long. The entry retains the CDR3 DNA only, 42 bases that are in frame from base 1. V sheds 3 bases and J sheds 2 bases, leaving 9 bases between their ends. This chain is built from TRBV28 and TRBJ2-3; TRBD2 is possibly the D segment (5 matching bases). This receptor was identified in a human donor in good health. The sequencing input was blood. Read as DNA, the sequence is TGTGCCAGCAGTTTTAGACTAAACACAGATACGCAGTATTTT. This encodes CASSFRLNTDTQYF.